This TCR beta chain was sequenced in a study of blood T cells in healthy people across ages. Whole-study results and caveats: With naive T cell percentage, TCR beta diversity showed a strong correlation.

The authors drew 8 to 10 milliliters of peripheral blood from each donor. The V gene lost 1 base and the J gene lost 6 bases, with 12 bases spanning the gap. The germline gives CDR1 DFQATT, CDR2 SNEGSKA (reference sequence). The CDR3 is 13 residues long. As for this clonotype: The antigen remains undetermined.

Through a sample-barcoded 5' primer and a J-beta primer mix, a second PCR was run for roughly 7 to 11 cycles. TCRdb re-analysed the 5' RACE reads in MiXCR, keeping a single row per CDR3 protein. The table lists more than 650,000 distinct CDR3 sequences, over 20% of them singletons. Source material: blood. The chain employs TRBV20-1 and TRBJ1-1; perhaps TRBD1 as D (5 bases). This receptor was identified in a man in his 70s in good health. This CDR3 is CSARGPRGSEAFF. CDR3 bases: TGCAGTGCTAGAGGCCCCCGGGGGTCTGAAGCTTTCTTT.